This TCR beta chain was obtained from a study of tumor-infiltrating lymphocytes in primary liver carcinoma. Overall study: The patients had histopathologically diagnosed primary liver carcinoma, and their disease was treated by surgical resection. Each sample had roughly 3.65 to 7.5 million productive TCRbeta reads regardless of tissue type. Patients were both men and women, whose ages ran from 30 to 69 years.

Starting from 500 ng of total RNA, TCR beta cDNA was produced with a primer in the constant region. Nested multiplex PCR, run for three rounds with slightly modified ARM-PCR, yielded TCR beta libraries. Each of the first two PCR rounds ran approximately 10 cycles with TRBV1-TRBV30 forward and C-beta reverse primers. TCRdb recomputed calls from the multiplex PCR reads with MiXCR, one row per CDR3 protein. The sample includes 250,000 to 400,000 distinct CDR3 sequences, roughly two thirds of them seen just once. Germline lookup yields CDR1 SGHKS and CDR2 YYEKEE (reference sequence). CDR3 length: 15 amino acids. Trimming removed 0 bases at V and 6 bases at J, with 13 bases between. Regarding this clonotype: Its specificity is not known.

Study results and limitations: Tumor samples exhibited a significantly greater top-250-clone fraction than blood samples (p = 0.039).

Alongside blood RNA obtained from unsorted whole blood, germline DNA was also extracted. The V gene is TRBV5-5, the J gene TRBJ2-1; D is undetermined. The origin of this receptor is a man aged 40-49 years with primary liver carcinoma and hepatitis B virus infection. The material sequenced was peripheral blood. CDR3 sequence (DNA): TGTGCCAGCAGCTTGGGTCTAGGTAGGGTCAATGAGCAGTTCTTC. It codes for CASSLGLGRVNEQFF.